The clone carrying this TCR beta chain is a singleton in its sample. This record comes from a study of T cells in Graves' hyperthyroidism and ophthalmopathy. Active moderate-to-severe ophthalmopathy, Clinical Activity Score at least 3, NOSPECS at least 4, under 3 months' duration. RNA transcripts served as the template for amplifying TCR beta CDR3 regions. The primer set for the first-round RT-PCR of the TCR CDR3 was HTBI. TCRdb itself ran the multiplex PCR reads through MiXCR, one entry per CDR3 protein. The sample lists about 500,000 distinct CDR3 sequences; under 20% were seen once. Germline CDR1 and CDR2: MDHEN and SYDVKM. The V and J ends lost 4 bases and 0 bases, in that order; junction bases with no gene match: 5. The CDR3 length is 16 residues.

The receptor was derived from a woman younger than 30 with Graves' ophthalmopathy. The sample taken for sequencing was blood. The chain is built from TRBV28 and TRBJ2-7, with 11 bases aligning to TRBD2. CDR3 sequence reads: CASSSQLAGDSYEQYF. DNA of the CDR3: TGTGCCAGCAGTTCACAACTAGCGGGGGACTCCTACGAGCAGTACTTC.